This T cell receptor beta chain comes out of a study of blood T cell repertoires in COVID-19. About the research overall: PBMCs, B-cell-depleted T cells, or T cells provided the cDNA or gDNA that made up the material.

Original analysis: Cell counts per sample came from amplifying reference gene primers. TCRdb keeps only in-frame clones here, not all; method: immunoSEQ multiplex PCR. V and J calls and clone size follow that table, whereas D and trimming were derived from the DNA. The profile shows over 250,000 clones, roughly 85% of them singletons. This CDR3 region has 14 residues. CDR1 and CDR2 from the germline V gene are SGHTA and FQGNSA. V was cut by 4 bases and J by 2 bases, with 11 bases left in between. Sequenced input: peripheral blood. This sequence originates from a woman between 70 and 85 years old with acute or convalescent COVID-19. This rearrangement joins TRBV7-2 to TRBJ1-2; the D gene is possibly TRBD1 (6 bases). The CDR3 spells CASSSSGANYGYTF. Written as DNA, the CDR3 is TGTGCCAGCAGCTCCTCAGGGGCGAACTATGGCTACACCTTC.